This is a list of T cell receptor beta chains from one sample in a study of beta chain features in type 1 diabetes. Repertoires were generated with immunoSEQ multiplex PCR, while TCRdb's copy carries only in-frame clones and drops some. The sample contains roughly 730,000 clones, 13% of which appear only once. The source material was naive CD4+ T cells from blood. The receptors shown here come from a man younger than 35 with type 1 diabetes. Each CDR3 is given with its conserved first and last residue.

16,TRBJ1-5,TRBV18,CASSPSTGILLRSQHF
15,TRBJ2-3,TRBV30,CAWSRALAGGDTQYF
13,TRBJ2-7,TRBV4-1,CASSLVVRGEQYF
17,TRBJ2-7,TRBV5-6,CASSLLRVQGGLNEQYF
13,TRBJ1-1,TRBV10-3,CAIIGQGNTEAFF
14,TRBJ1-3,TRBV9,CASSVEYSGNTIYF
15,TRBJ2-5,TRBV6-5,CASSWWPKGKETQYF
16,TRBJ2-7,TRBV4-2,CASSQTLGQQSYEQYF
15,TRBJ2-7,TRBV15,CATSRAQLGAYEQYF
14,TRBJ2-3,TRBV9,CASSVFSDADTQYF
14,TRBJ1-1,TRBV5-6,CASSGDTLNTEAFF
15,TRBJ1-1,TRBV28,CASSPRTAKYTEAFF
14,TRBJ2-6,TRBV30,CAWNGDSGANVLTF
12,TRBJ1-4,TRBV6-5,CASSYPNEKLFF
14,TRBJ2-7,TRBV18,CASSPSRSGYEQYF
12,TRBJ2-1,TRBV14,CASSQAGDEQFF
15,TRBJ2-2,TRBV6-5,CASSLRAPFTGELFF
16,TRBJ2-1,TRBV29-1,CSVDGQGQSSYNEQFF
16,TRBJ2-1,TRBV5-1,CASSLVIGDSYNEQFF
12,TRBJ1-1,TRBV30,CAWWGSGTEAFF
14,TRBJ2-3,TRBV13,CASSLGLAGDTQYF
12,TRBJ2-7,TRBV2,CASKGEAHEQYF
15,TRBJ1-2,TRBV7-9,CASSLEGSAVYGYTF
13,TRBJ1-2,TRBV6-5,CASSYEADYGYTF
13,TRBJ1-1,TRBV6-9,CASTPWDPAEAFF
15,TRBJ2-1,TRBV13,CASSLRLAADNEQFF
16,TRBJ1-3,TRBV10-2,CASSESYRDSGNTIYF
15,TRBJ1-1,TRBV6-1,CASSESGNLNTEAFF
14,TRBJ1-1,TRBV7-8,CASSLGTANTEAFF
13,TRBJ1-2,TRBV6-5,CASRKPTVYGYTF
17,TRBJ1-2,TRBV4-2,CASSQDPLGQGNYGYTF
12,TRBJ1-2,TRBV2,CASSVTRDGYTF
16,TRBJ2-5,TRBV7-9,CASSLNGAAYQETQYF
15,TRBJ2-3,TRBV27,CASSPGTQGTDTQYF
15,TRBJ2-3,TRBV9,CASSVVAGNTDTQYF
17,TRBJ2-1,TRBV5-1,CASSLYLGGISYNELFF
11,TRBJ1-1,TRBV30,CAWSRDHQAFF
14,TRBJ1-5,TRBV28,CASRPSGGNQPQHF
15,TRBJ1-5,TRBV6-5,CASSHRGYSNQPQHF
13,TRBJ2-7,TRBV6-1,CASSEGWGREQYF